The 26 T cell receptor beta chains below come from one sample, sequenced in a study of siplizumab effects on memory and regulatory T cells. Produced via immunoSEQ multiplex PCR; TCRdb's table is partial and in-frame only. Of about 50,000 clones in the sample, around 97% are singletons; the top ten hold around 0.66%. The sample was naive CD4+ T cells sorted from blood. These receptors came from a human donor in good health.

The J gene is TRBJ2-1, the V gene TRBV6-5, with 7 nucleotides matching TRBD1. The CDR3 length is 13 residues. J lost 4 bases, V lost 4 bases, and 1 base had no gene match. CDR1 is MNHEY, CDR2 SVGAGI, per germline. The chain's CDR3 is CASSSQGYNEQFF. CDR3 bases: TGTGCCAGCAGTTCACAGGGGTACAATGAGCAGTTCTTC.

This chain links TRBV5-1 with TRBJ2-3; 7 nucleotides match TRBD2. The CDR3 length is 15 residues. Germline V gives CDR1 SGHRS, CDR2 YFSETQ. V lost 4 bases, J lost 5 bases, and 10 bases stayed unmatched. The CDR3 sequence is CASSPVTGGKDTQYF. CDR3 nucleotides: TGCGCCAGCAGCCCGGTGACGGGGGGTAAAGATACGCAGTATTTT.

V gene TRBV28 combines with J gene TRBJ2-7; D is unresolved. The germline V gene has CDR1 MDHEN and CDR2 SYDVKM. Trimming took 5 bases from V and 2 from J, leaving 4 bases between them. The CDR3 runs 11 residues. Here the CDR3 reads CASSLAYEQYF. In nucleotides, the CDR3 is TGTGCCAGCAGTCTAGCCTACGAGCAGTACTTC.

This sequence joins TRBV9 and TRBJ2-7; TRBD2 aligns across 9 bases. This CDR3 is 15 amino acids long. After removal of 0 bases from V and 2 bases from J, the junction contained 3 bases not matched to a gene. Per germline, CDR1 SGDLS and CDR2 YYNGEE. CDR3 DNA: TGTGCCAGCAGCGTAGGACTAGCGGAGCCCTACGAGCAGTACTTC. Its protein is CASSVGLAEPYEQYF. Looking up the rest from reference TRBV9 and TRBJ2-7 gives the full variable domain: DSGVTQTPKHLITATGQRVTLRCSPRSGDLSVYWYQQSLDQGLQFLIQYYNGEERAKGNILERFSAQQFPDLHSELNLSSLELGDSALYFCASSVGLAEPYEQYFGPGTRLTVT.

This clone was counted a single time. This chain connects TRBV10-1 to TRBJ2-5, with no clear D. The V end lost 4 bases, the J end lost 2 bases, and 8 bases lay between the germline ends. This CDR3 comprises 13 residues. The germline CDR1 and CDR2 sequences are WNHNN and SYGVQD (reference sequence). CDR3 nucleotides: TGCGCCAGCAGTGCTGAATTTCAAGAGACCCAGTACTTC. Translation gives CASSAEFQETQYF.

This clone was detected once. The rearrangement joins TRBV5-4 to TRBJ2-1; the D is unclear. Trimming stripped 4 bases from V and 8 bases from J, with 13 bases between. This CDR3 is built from 13 residues. Germline assignment: CDR1 SGHNT and CDR2 YYREEE (reference sequence). CDR3 coding DNA: TGTGCCAGCAGCAACGAGCGTGTCTATGAGCAGTTCTTC. It specifies CASSNERVYEQFF. Using reference TRBV5-4 and TRBJ2-1 for the parts outside the CDR3, the full variable domain is ETGVTQSPTHLIKTRGQQVTLRCSSQSGHNTVSWYQQALGQGPQFIFQYYREEENGRGNFPPRFSGLQFPNYSSELNVNALELDDSALYLCASSNERVYEQFFGPGTRLTVL.

This chain connects TRBV15 to TRBJ1-1; D not resolved. CDR1 LNHNV and CDR2 YYDKDF come from the germline V gene (reference sequence). V dropped 0 bases and J dropped 5 bases, with 7 bases sitting between them. CDR3 length equals 13 residues. As DNA, the CDR3 is TGTGCCACCAGCAGAGATCTTGGTACTGAAGCTTTCTTT. Translation: CATSRDLGTEAFF.

The chain couples TRBV28 to TRBJ2-7; D perhaps matches TRBD2 (5 bases). Trimming took 6 bases from V and 2 from J, leaving 17 bases between them. The CDR3 is 15 residues long. Germline V gives CDR1 MDHEN, CDR2 SYDVKM. The CDR3 here is CASRSGRRATYEQYF. DNA for the CDR3: TGTGCCAGCAGATCCGGGCGGCGGGCCACCTACGAGCAGTACTTC.

This chain joins TRBV9 and TRBJ2-1; 11 bases agree with TRBD2. Germline V gene lookup returns CDR1 SGDLS and CDR2 YYNGEE. The length of the CDR3 is 18 residues. With V trimmed by 0 bases and J by 5 bases, 10 bases remained unmatched. CDR3: CASSVAPSGRTGDNEQFF. CDR3 DNA: TGTGCCAGCAGCGTAGCGCCTAGCGGGAGGACGGGGGACAATGAGCAGTTCTTC.

V gene TRBV30 combines with J gene TRBJ1-6; D unresolved. This CDR3 spans 15 amino acids. With 0 bases removed from V and 7 bases from J, the gap between germline ends came to 13 bases. Germline V gives CDR1 GTSNPN, CDR2 SVGIG (reference sequence). The CDR3 region is CAWSVFGKGNSPLHF. For the CDR3, the DNA is TGTGCCTGGAGTGTATTCGGGAAAGGGAATTCACCCCTCCACTTT.

This clone was counted once. The chain uses TRBV18 and TRBJ2-4, with D maybe TRBD1 (5 bases). Trimming took 4 bases from V and 0 from J, leaving 10 bases between them. Germline CDR1 and CDR2: KGHSH and LQKENI. CDR3 length: 15 amino acids. The DNA for the CDR3 is TGTGCCAGCTCACTATTGACAGTAGCCAAAAACATTCAGTACTTC. This encodes CASSLLTVAKNIQYF.

V and J are TRBV9 and TRBJ2-6, with D uncertain. CDR1 SGDLS and CDR2 YYNGEE come from the germline V gene. With 0 bases removed from V and 0 bases from J, the gap between germline ends came to 4 bases. This CDR3 comprises 15 residues. In nucleotides, the CDR3 is TGTGCCAGCAGCGTAGTTAGCTCTGGGGCCAACGTCCTGACTTTC. It specifies CASSVVSSGANVLTF.

The chain joins TRBV6-7 to TRBJ2-5; 11 nucleotides line up with TRBD2. Being an ORF, TRBV6-7 has a function that is uncertain. With 9 bases clipped from V and 7 bases from J, the junction kept 10 bases outside the gene matches. This CDR3 has 14 amino acids. The CDR3 DNA reads as TGTGCCAGGGGGCGACTAGCGGGGCGGAGGACCCAGTACTTC. It is translated as CARGRLAGRRTQYF.

This chain uses TRBV4-1 with TRBJ2-5; 8 bases line up with TRBD2. CDR1 and CDR2 (germline): MGHRA, YSYEKL. The V and J ends lost 4 bases and 2 bases, in that order; junction bases with no gene match: 12. This CDR3 has 17 residues. CDR3 DNA: TGCGCCAGCAGCCGCCCGTCCTTGAGCGGGAGACAAGAGACCCAGTACTTC. This encodes CASSRPSLSGRQETQYF.

The chain recombines TRBV11-3 with TRBJ2-3; a weak D match, TRBD2 (6 bases). Germline assignment: CDR1 SGHNT and CDR2 YENEEA. The CDR3 is 17 amino acids. V was trimmed by 2 bases and J by 5 bases, leaving 20 bases between them. DNA for the CDR3: TGTGCCAGCAGCTTACGACAAGTACAAGGGACTGGAGATACGCAGTATTTT. Its translation is CASSLRQVQGTGDTQYF.

V gene TRBV6-6 combines with J gene TRBJ1-2; TRBD1 matches at 7 bases. Germline V gene sequence: CDR1 MNHNY, CDR2 SVGAGI (reference sequence). The CDR3 loop spans 14 amino acids. J gave up 4 bases and V 2 bases, and 4 bases lay outside the gene matches. CDR3 bases: TGTGCCAGCAGTTACCGGACAGGCGGCTATGGCTACACCTTC. Amino acids: CASSYRTGGYGYTF.

The chain employs TRBV6-5 and TRBJ1-3; maybe TRBD1 (5 bases). Germline V gene data show CDR1 as MNHEY and CDR2 as SVGAGI. Trimming stripped 0 bases from V and 0 bases from J, with 9 bases between. The CDR3 has 16 residues. In DNA form, the CDR3 reads TGTGCCAGCAGTTACTCCCCGGGGCCCTCTGGAAACACCATATATTTT. It codes for CASSYSPGPSGNTIYF.

The J gene is TRBJ2-3, the V gene TRBV11-3; D is unclear. Trimming stripped 0 bases from V and 5 bases from J, with 12 bases between. Germline V CDR1 and CDR2: SGHNT, YENEEA. The CDR3 length is 15 residues. The CDR3 DNA sequence: TGTGCCAGCAGCTTAGATTCCTTCGCAAAAGATACGCAGTATTTT. This translates into CASSLDSFAKDTQYF. Combining the CDR3 with reference TRBV11-3 and TRBJ2-3 gives the whole variable domain EAGVVQSPRYKIIEKKQPVAFWCNPISGHNTLYWYLQNLGQGPELLIRYENEEAVDDSQLPKDRFSAERLKGVDSTLKIQPAELGDSAVYLCASSLDSFAKDTQYFGPGTRLTVL.

The chain combines TRBV4-3 with TRBJ2-7; 8 bases agree with TRBD2. The CDR3 spans 15 residues. J gave up 3 bases and V 1 base, and 5 bases lay outside the gene matches. The germline gives CDR1 LGHNA, CDR2 YSLEER. This CDR3 reads CASSQVAAGGYEQYF. For the CDR3, the DNA is TGCGCCAGCAGCCAAGTGGCTGCGGGAGGCTACGAGCAGTACTTC.

The V call is TRBV11-3, the J call TRBJ2-2; D is perhaps TRBD1 or TRBD2 (5 bases each). V lost 2 bases to trimming and J lost 3 bases, with 7 bases between them. Germline CDR1 and CDR2: SGHNT and YENEEA. This CDR3 is 14 amino acids long. The CDR3 bases are TGTGCCAGCAGCTTAATGGGGGACACCGGGGAGCTGTTTTTT. Protein product: CASSLMGDTGELFF.

This clone was found once. This chain joins TRBV19 and TRBJ2-5; the match to TRBD2 covers 9 bases. CDR3 length: 15 amino acids. The V segment lost 6 bases and the J segment 4 bases; nucleotides outside the gene matches: 9. CDR1 and CDR2 from the germline V gene are LNHDA and SQIVND (reference sequence). The CDR3 loop reads CASSLIAGDGETQYF. CDR3 bases: TGTGCCAGTAGCCTCATAGCGGGAGACGGAGAGACCCAGTACTTC.

This sequence joins TRBV4-2 and TRBJ2-5, with 9 bases aligning to TRBD2. J gave up 4 bases and V 0 bases, and 3 bases lay outside the gene matches. From germline, CDR1 is LGHNA and CDR2 YNFKEQ. The CDR3 totals 15 residues. This CDR3 reads CASSQEGAGGETQYF. The CDR3, as DNA: TGTGCCAGCAGCCAAGAGGGAGCGGGAGGAGAGACCCAGTACTTC.

The chain couples TRBV4-1 to TRBJ2-7, with TRBD1 identical over 7 bases. Per the germline V gene, CDR1 is MGHRA and CDR2 is YSYEKL. CDR3 length equals 16 residues. With V trimmed by 0 bases and J by 3 bases, 8 bases remained unmatched. The CDR3 DNA is TGCGCCAGCAGCCAAGACCAAAGGACAGGCTACTACGAGCAGTACTTC. It is translated as CASSQDQRTGYYEQYF.

The chain couples TRBV7-2 to TRBJ2-3, with 7 bases aligning to TRBD2. There are 16 residues in the CDR3. The junction had 13 bases not matched to a gene; V was cut back by 4 bases and J by 6 bases. Germline CDR1 and CDR2: SGHTA and FQGNSA. The CDR3 DNA reads TGTGCCAGCAGCTCAATTGGGGGGGACCGGTGGGATACGCAGTATTTT. It encodes CASSSIGGDRWDTQYF.

This chain uses TRBV5-8 with TRBJ2-2; TRBD2 is a possible D gene (6 bases). CDR3 size: 16 residues. Trimming pared 3 bases from V and 4 bases from J, leaving 16 bases between. CDR1 SGHTS and CDR2 YDEGEE come from the germline V gene. CDR3 nucleotide sequence: TGTGCCAGCAGCTCGGCCGGCTTCGGGGGCACCGGGGAGCTGTTTTTT. Translation: CASSSAGFGGTGELFF.

This chain connects TRBV19 to TRBJ1-2; possible D gene TRBD1, 5 bases. CDR1 LNHDA and CDR2 SQIVND come from the germline V gene (reference sequence). V dropped 10 bases and J dropped 2 bases, with 20 bases sitting between them. The CDR3 consists of 15 residues. CDR3 DNA: TGTGCCACCGCTCCTAAGGTGGGGGGGAACTATGGCTACACCTTC. Its protein product is CATAPKVGGNYGYTF.